The entry below gives a single T cell receptor (beta chain) sequence along with its context. Its matching antigen is unknown. The source of the sample is a study of cytomegalovirus exposure and HLA in healthy donors. Overall study results and limits: TCR beta sequences numbering 15,000 to 20,000 were associated with HLA alleles at 0.05 false discovery rate in a later analysis. A later analysis reportedly identified an Asian-associated ancestry cluster as carrying fewer N-insertions than the roughly 720-donor mean. In an earlier analysis, about 87% or about 30%: the productive usage of most TCR beta V segments.

PCR involved 60 Vbeta and 13 Jbeta primers. In the authors' workflow: Among the unique TCR beta chains that a later analysis counted, about 85 million in all, roughly 11 million were shared. The table came from immunoSEQ multiplex PCR; TCRdb's copy has only in-frame clones and leaves some out. For V, J and clone size, that table is used; D and trimming come from the DNA. Here the sample spans tens of thousands of clones, around 86% being singletons. There are 12 residues in the CDR3. Germline V CDR1 and CDR2: MDHEN, SYDVKM. The ends were cut back, 5 bases at V and 5 bases at J, with 4 bases in the middle.

The receptor was isolated from a young man in good health and CMV-seropositive. The rearrangement joins TRBV28 to TRBJ1-6; unclear D gene. The source material was PBMCs. The CDR3 region has the DNA TGTGCCAGCAGTACAGATAATTCACCCCTCCACTTT. This translates into CASSTDNSPLHF. The whole variable domain, remainder taken from reference TRBV28 and TRBJ1-6, is DVKVTQSSRYLVKRTGEKVFLECVQDMDHENMFWYRQDPGLGLRLIYFSYDVKMKEKGDIPEGYSVSREKKERFSLILESASTNQTSMYLCASSTDNSPLHFGNGTRLTVT.